The sequence of this T cell receptor beta chain was determined in a study of technical replicates of blood from a handful of donors. Sequencing was performed with immunoSEQ multiplex PCR; in TCRdb, only in-frame clones are kept and a portion is missing. The data show around 79,000 clones, 94% seen once. Germline assignment: CDR1 SSHAT and CDR2 FNYEAQ (reference sequence). The CDR3 has 14 amino acids. Regarding this clone: The junction does not match germline at one end; this may be a read error.

The chain employs TRBV7-7 and TRBJ2-5, with D unclear. This TCR derives from a human donor in good health. Sequenced input: T cells isolated from PBMCs. This chain's CDR3 is CASSLGEYQETQYF. The CDR3 DNA is TGTGCTAGCAGCTTAGGAGAGTACCAAGAGACCCAGTACTTC.